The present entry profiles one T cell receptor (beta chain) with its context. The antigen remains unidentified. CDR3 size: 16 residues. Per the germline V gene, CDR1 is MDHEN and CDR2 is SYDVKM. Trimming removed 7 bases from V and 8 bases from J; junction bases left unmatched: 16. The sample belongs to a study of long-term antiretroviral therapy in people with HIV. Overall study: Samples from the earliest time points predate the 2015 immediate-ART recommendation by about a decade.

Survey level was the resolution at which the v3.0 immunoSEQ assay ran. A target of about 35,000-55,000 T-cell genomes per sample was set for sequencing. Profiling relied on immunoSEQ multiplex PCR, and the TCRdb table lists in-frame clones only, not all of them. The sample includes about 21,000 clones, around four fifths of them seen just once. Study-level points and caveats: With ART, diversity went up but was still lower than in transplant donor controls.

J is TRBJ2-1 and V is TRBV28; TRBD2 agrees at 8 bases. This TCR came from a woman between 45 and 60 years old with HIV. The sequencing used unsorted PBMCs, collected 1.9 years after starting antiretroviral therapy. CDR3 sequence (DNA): TGTGCCAGCAAACTAGGGACTAGTTTCGGGTGGGATGAGCAGTTCTTC. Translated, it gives CASKLGTSFGWDEQFF.